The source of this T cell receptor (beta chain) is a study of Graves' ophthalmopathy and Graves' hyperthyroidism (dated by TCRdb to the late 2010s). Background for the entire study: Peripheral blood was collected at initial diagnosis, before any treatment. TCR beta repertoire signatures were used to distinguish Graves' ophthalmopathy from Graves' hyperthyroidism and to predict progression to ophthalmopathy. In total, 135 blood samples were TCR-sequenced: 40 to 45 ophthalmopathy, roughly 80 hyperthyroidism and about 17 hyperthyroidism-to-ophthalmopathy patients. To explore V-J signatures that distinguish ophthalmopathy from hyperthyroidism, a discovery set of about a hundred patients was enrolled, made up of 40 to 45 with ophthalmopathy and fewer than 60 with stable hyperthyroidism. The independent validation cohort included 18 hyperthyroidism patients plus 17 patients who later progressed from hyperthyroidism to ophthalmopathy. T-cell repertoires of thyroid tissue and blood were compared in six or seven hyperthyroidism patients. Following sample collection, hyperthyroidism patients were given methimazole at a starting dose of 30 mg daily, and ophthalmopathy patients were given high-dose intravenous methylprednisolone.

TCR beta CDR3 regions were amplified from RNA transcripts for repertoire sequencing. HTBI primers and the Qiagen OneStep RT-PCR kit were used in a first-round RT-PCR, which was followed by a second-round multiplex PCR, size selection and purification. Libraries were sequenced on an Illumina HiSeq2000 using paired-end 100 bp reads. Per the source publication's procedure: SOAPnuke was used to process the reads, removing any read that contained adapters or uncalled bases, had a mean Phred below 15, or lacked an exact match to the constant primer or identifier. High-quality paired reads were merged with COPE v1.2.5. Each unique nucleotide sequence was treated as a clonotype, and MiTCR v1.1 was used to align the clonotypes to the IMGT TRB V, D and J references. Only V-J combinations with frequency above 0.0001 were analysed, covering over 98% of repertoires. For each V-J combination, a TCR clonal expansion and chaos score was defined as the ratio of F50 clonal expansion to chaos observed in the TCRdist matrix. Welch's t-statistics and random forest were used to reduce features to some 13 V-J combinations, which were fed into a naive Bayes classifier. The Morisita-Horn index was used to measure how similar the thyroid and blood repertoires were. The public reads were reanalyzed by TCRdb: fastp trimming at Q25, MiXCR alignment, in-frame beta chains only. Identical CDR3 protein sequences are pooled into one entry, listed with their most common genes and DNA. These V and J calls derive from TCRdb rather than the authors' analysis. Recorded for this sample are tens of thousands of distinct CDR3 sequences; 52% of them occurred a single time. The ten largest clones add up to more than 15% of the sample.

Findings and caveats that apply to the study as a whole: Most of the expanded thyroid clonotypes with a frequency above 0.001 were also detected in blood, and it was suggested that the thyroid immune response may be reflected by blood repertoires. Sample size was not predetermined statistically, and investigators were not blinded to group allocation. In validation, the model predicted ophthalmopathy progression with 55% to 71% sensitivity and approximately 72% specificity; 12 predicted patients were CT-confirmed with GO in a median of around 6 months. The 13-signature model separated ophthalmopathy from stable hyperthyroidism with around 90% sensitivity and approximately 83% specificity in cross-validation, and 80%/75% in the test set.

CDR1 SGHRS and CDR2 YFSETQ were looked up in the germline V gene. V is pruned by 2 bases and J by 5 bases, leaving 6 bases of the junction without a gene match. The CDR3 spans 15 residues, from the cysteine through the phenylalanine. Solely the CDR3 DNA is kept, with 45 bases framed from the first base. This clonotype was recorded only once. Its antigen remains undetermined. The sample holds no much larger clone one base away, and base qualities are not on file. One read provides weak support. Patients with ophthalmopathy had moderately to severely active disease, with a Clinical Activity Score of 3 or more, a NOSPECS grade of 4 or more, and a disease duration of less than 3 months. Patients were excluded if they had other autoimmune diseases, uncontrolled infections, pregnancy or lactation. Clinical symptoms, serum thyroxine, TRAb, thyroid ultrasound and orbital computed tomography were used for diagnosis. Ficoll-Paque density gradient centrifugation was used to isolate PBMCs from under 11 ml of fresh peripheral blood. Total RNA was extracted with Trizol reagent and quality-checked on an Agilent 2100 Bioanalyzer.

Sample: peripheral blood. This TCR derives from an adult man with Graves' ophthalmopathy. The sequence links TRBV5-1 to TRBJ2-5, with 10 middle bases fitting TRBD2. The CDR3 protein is CASSLAGGRGETQYF. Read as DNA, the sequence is TGCGCCAGCAGCTTAGCGGGGGGGCGTGGGGAGACCCAGTACTTC.